This T cell receptor (beta chain) was captured in a study of blood T cell repertoires in COVID-19. This table comes from immunoSEQ multiplex PCR, and its TCRdb copy is limited to in-frame clones, with some not included. The sample records hundreds of thousands of clones, about nine tenths being singletons. The CDR3 is made up of 15 amino acids. Germline V CDR1 and CDR2: KGHSH, LQKENI. V was clipped by 2 bases and J by 7 bases, with 15 bases between them. This chain uses TRBV18 with TRBJ1-5; D is uncertain. This TCR was sampled from a woman aged 25-40 years with active or convalescent COVID-19. Material: peripheral blood. The CDR3 loop reads CASSPGLTDGQPQHF. For the CDR3, the DNA is TGTGCCAGCTCACCAGGACTGACTGACGGGCAGCCCCAGCATTTT.